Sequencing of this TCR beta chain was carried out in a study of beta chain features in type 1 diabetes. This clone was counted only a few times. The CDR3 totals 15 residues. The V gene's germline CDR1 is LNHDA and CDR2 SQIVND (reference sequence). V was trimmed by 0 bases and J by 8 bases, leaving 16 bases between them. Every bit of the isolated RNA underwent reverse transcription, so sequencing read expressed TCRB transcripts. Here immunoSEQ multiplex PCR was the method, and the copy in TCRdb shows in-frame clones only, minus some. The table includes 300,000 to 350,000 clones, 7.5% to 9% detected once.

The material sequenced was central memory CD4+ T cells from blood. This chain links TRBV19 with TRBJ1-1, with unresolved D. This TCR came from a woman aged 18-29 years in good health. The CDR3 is CASSIDGSRGGEAFF. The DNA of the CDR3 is TGTGCCAGTAGTATAGATGGGAGTCGCGGCGGCGAAGCTTTCTTT.